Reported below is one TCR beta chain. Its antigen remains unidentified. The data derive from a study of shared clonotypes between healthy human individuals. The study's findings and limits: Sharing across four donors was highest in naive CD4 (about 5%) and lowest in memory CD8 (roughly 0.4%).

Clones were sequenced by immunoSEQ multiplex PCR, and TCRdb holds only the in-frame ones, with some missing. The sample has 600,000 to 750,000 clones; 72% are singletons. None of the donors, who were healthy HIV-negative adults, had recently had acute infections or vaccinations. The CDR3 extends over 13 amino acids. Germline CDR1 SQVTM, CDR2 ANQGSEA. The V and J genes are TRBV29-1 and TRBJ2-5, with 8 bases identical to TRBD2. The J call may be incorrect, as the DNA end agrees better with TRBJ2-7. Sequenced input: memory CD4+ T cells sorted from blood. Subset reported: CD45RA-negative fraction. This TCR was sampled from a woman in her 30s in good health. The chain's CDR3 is CSAAPGGLDEQYF. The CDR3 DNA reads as TGCAGCGCAGCCCCGGGGGGGTTGGACGAGCAGTACTTC.